The sequence of this TCR beta chain was determined in a study of blood T cell repertoires in COVID-19. Trimming pared 4 bases from V and 0 bases from J, leaving 16 bases between. The CDR3 sequence is 16 residues long. Germline CDR1 SGDLS, CDR2 YYNGEE. Data came from immunoSEQ multiplex PCR; TCRdb stores just in-frame clones and leaves some out. This sample has some 70,000 clones; 65% to 90% occur once, and the top ten carry around 2.9%. This TCR was recovered from a man of 80 years or more with acute or convalescent COVID-19. V and J are TRBV9 and TRBJ1-2, with no clear D. Sequenced sample: peripheral blood. The CDR3 region is CASSPREGRANYGYTF. In DNA, the CDR3 is TGTGCCAGCAGCCCACGGGAAGGGCGAGCTAACTATGGCTACACCTTC.